This TCR beta chain comes out of a study of CD8+ T cells in alopecia areata. Broader study findings: A great number of expanded lesional clones endured in scalp and blood during tofacitinib.

In germline, CDR1 is SGDLS, CDR2 YYNGEE. The length of the CDR3 is 18 residues. Unmatched junction bases numbered 10, after V lost 1 base and J lost 4 bases. This sample's treatment: oral pan-JAK inhibitor, 5-10 mg twice daily. Peripheral blood and lesional scalp punch biopsies were taken from alopecia areata patients. Sorting of PBMCs yielded the CD4+ and CD8+ T cells. This clone was seen more than once but under ten times. Its cognate antigen is unknown. As the sequencing template, cDNA was produced by extracting RNA and reverse transcribing it. Clones were sequenced by immunoSEQ multiplex PCR, and TCRdb holds only the in-frame ones, with some missing. The repertoire holds a few hundred thousand clones, with roughly 44% as singletons.

The sequence was collected from a human donor with alopecia areata. The starting material was CD4+ T cells sorted from blood, obtained at approximately week 37, from a patient treated with tofacitinib. The chain joins TRBV9 to TRBJ2-6, with TRBD1 identical over 8 bases. The DNA of the CDR3 is TGTGCCAGCAGCGTACCATGGACAGGGCTAGGAGGGGCCAACGTCCTGACTTTC. This sequence encodes CASSVPWTGLGGANVLTF.